This T cell receptor beta chain was sequenced in a study of shared clonotypes between healthy human individuals. The CDR3 covers 13 residues. Germline V CDR1 and CDR2: WNHNN, SYGVQD (reference sequence). With 2 bases removed from V and 3 bases from J, the gap between germline ends came to 7 bases. This table comes from immunoSEQ multiplex PCR, and its TCRdb copy is limited to in-frame clones, with some not included. This table holds millions of clones, about 95% found once. The sample comprised naive CD4+ T cells sorted from blood. Subset denoted: CD45RA+ positively selected. V and J are TRBV10-1 and TRBJ2-5; D is unresolved. The sequence was obtained from a man between 18 and 29 years old in good health. The CDR3 loop is CASSEQIEETQYF. In DNA, the CDR3 is TGCGCCAGCAGTGAGCAGATAGAAGAGACCCAGTACTTC.